This T cell receptor beta chain was sequenced during a study of cytomegalovirus exposure and HLA in healthy donors. 13 Jbeta primers and 60 Vbeta primers were used for the PCR. Assay used: immunoSEQ multiplex PCR; TCRdb lists only in-frame clones, some missing. There are about 180,000 clones in the sample; roughly 80% occur only once, and 2% to 2.5% lies in the top ten. This CDR3 has 16 residues. V lost 6 bases to trimming and J lost 3 bases; unmatched junction nucleotides: 13. Germline V CDR1 and CDR2: SNHLY, FYNNEI. The sequence was collected from a man aged 60-69 years in good health and CMV-seronegative. The sequencing input was PBMCs. The chain employs TRBV2 and TRBJ2-5, with TRBD2 identical over 7 bases. CDR3 coding DNA: TGTGCCAGCAGGAGAGGGTTGCTGGGAGGGGAAGAGACCCAGTACTTC. Translated, it gives CASRRGLLGGEETQYF.